This T cell receptor beta chain stems from a study of T cell responses to AZD1222 COVID-19 vaccine. General study results and limits: The donors showed a predominance of white British ancestry and of females, with possible underestimation of clonal diversity.

Turning to this clone: The antigen remains undetermined.

Sequencing used immunoSEQ multiplex PCR; TCRdb keeps in-frame clones, though not all of them. This repertoire shows approximately 100,000 clones, about 85% found once; its top ten account for 2% to 2.5%. Per germline, CDR1 SGDLS and CDR2 YYNGEE. The CDR3 is 17 amino acids. With 6 bases clipped from V and 9 bases from J, the junction kept 13 bases outside the gene matches. This clonotype was obtained from an adult who received the AZD1222 COVID-19 vaccine. The sample consisted of peripheral blood, taken 28 days after the second AZD1222 dose. The chain recombines TRBV9 with TRBJ2-1; 15 nucleotides agree with TRBD2. The CDR3 protein is CASMGFERTSGRAEQFF. The DNA of the CDR3 is TGTGCCAGCATGGGCTTTGAAAGGACTAGCGGGAGGGCTGAGCAGTTCTTC.